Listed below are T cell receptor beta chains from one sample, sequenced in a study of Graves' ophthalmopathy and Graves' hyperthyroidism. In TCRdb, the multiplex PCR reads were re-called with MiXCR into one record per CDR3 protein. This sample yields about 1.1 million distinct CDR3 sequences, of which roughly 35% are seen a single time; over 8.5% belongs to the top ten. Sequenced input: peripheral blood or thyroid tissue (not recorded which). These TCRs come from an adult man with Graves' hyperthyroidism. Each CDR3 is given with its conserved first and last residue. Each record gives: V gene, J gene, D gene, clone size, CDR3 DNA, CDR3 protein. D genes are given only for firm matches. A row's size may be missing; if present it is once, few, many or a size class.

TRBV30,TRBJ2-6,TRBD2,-,TGTGCCTGGACTGCGGGTAGCGGGAAAGCTGGGGCCAACGTCCTGACTTTC,CAWTAGSGKAGANVLTF
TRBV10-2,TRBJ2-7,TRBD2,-,TGCGCCAGCAGTGCCTGGACTGATAGCGGGAGAACCTACGAGCAGTACTTC,CASSAWTDSGRTYEQYF
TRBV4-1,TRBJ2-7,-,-,TGCGCCAGCAGCCAAGCCTCACTATATCGGGAGCAGTACTTC,CASSQASLYREQYF
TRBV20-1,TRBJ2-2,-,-,TGCAGTGCTAGTTGGCTAGTGTCCTCCGGGGAGCTGTTTTTT,CSASWLVSSGELFF
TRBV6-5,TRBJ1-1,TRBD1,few,TGTGCCAGCATGAAATCGACAGGGGGCTTGAACACTGAAGCTTTCTTT,CASMKSTGGLNTEAFF
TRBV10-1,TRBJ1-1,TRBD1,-,TGCGCCAGCAGCTTCAGGGGGCACGCTGAAGCTTTCTTT,CASSFRGHAEAFF
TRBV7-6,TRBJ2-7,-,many,TGTGCCAGCAGCCAGGTAGGCGTCGCGGGCTACGAGCAGTACTTC,CASSQVGVAGYEQYF
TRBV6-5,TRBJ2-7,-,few,TGTGCCAGCAGTTCGACCAGCGCGCGTGAGCAGTACTTC,CASSSTSAREQYF
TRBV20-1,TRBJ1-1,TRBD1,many,TGCAGTGCTAGCGGGACAGGGATGAACACTGAAGCTTTCTTT,CSASGTGMNTEAFF
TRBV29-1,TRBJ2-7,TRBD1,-,TGCAGCGGCGGACAGGGGAGAGAGCAGTACTTC,CSGGQGREQYF
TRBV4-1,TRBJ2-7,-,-,TGCGCCAGCAGCCAAGAGATCGCAGCCTACGAGCAGTACTTC,CASSQEIAAYEQYF
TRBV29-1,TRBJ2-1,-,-,TGCAGCGTAAGACTAAGCTACAATGAGCAGTTCTTC,CSVRLSYNEQFF
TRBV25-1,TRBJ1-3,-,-,TGTGCCAGCAGGGGGGACTCCTCTTCTGGAAACACCATATATTTT,CASRGDSSSGNTIYF
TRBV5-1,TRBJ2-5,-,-,TGCGCCAGCAGCTTGGATTGGGCAGATAAGCAAGAGACCCAGTACTTC,CASSLDWADKQETQYF
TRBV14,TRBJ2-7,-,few,TGTGCCAGCAGCCAAGGGGCGGGTGTAAACTACGAGCAGTACTTC,CASSQGAGVNYEQYF
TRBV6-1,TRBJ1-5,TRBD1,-,TGTGCCAGCAGCGACCCCAGTAGACAGGGAGGCAATCAGCCCCAGCATTTT,CASSDPSRQGGNQPQHF
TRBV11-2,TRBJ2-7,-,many,TGTGCCAGCAGCGCGGAGAGGCCACCCTACGAGCAGTACTTC,CASSAERPPYEQYF
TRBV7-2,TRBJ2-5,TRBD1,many,TGTGCCAGCAGCTCGGTTAGGGGGCCAGAGACCCAGTACTTC,CASSSVRGPETQYF
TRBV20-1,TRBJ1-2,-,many,TGCAGCGATATAGGACGGTCGATCTTCGTGGGCTACACCTTC,CSDIGRSIFVGYTF
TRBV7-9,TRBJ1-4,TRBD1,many,TGTGCCAGCAGCTCTACAGGGGGGGGCGAAAAACTGTTTTTT,CASSSTGGGEKLFF
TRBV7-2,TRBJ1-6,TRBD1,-,TGTGCCAGCAGCCCGTCCGACAGGGCTTCACCCCTCCACTTT,CASSPSDRASPLHF
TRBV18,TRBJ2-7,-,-,TGTGCCAGCGCGAGGGGTAACTCCTACGAGCAGTACTTC,CASARGNSYEQYF
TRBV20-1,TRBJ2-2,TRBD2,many,TGCAGTGCTAGAGATCGAGCGGGGGGGCACTCCGGGGAGCTGTTTTTT,CSARDRAGGHSGELFF
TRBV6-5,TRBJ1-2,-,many,TGTGCCAGCAGTTACTCGATCAGCTCGGCGATCTATGGCTACACCTTC,CASSYSISSAIYGYTF
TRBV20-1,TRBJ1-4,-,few,TGCAGTGCTAGAGCCGGCTCGAATGAAAAACTGTTTTTT,CSARAGSNEKLFF
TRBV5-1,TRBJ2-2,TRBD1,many,TGCGCCAGCAGCGTGGACAGGGACAAGCTGTTTTTT,CASSVDRDKLFF
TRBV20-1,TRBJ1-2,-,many,TGCAGTGCACCGCACAGGGACCTTAACTATGGCTACACCTTC,CSAPHRDLNYGYTF
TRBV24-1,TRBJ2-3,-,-,TGTGCCACCAGTGATTCCGGTGGGGCTAGCACAGATACGCAGTATTTT,CATSDSGGASTDTQYF
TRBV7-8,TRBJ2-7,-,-,TGTGCCAGCAGCTTCGGTGGGTTTAACGAGCAGTACTTC,CASSFGGFNEQYF
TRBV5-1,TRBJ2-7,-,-,TGCGCCAGCAGCTGGGGGGCGGAGACGAACGCCTACGAGCAGTACTTC,CASSWGAETNAYEQYF
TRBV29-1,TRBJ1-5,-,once,TGCAGCGTTGATTGGGGGCTTGGGGAGACCCAGCATTTT,CSVDWGLGETQHF
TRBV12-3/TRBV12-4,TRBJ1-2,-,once,TGTGCCAGCAGTGCCCCCGGGCCTTATGGCTACACCTTC,CASSAPGPYGYTF
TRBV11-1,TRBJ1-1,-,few,TGTGCCAGCAGCTTAACCCGGGGGGCGGGTGAAGCTTTCTTT,CASSLTRGAGEAFF
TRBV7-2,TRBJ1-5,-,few,TGTGCCAGCAGCATGGGGGGACAAAACAATCAGCCCCAGCATTTT,CASSMGGQNNQPQHF
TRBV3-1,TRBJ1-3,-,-,TGTGCCAGCAGCCAAGACTCCGTCTCTGGAAACACCATATATTTT,CASSQDSVSGNTIYF
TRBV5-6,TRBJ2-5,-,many,TGTGCCAGCAGCTTCCCCCCGGGACGGCCTGTGGGAGCGGCCCAGTACTTC,CASSFPPGRPVGAAQYF
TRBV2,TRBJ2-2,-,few,TGTGCCAGCAGTGAAGCGACCGGGGGATTCCAACAGACGAACACCGGGGAGCTGTTTTTT,CASSEATGGFQQTNTGELFF
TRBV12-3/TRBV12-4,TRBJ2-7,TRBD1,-,TGTGCCAGCAGTCAACCGGGACAGCACTACGAGCAGTACTTC,CASSQPGQHYEQYF
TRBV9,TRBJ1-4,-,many,TGTGCCAGCAGCGCCGCAGGGCTCGAGGAAAAACTGTTTTTT,CASSAAGLEEKLFF
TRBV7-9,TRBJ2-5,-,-,TGTGCCAGCACCCCATCGCGTGGGGGCACAGATACGCAGTACTTC,CASTPSRGGTDTQYF
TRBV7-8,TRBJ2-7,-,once,TGTGCCAGCAGCTCACCTCGAGGAGGCGAGCAGTACTTC,CASSSPRGGEQYF
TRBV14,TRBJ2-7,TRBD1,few,TGTGCCAGCAGCCAGGGCCGGGACAGGAGCTCCTACGAGCAGTACTTC,CASSQGRDRSSYEQYF
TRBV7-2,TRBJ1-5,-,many,TGTGCCAGCAGCTTAGACCCCTCCAGCCAGCCCCAGCATTTT,CASSLDPSSQPQHF
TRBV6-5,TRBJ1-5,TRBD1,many,TGTGCCAGCAGGGGACAGGGGAGTGATCAGCCCCAGCATTTT,CASRGQGSDQPQHF
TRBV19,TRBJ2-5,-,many,TGTGCTAGTAGGAGGGGAATAGCGGCCGGATCCCAAGAGACCCAGTACTTC,CASRRGIAAGSQETQYF
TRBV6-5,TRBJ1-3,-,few,TGTGCCAGCCGTGGGGCCCTCTCTGGAAACACCATATATTTT,CASRGALSGNTIYF
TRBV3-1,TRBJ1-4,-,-,TGTGCCAGCAGCCGGGAGCACTCGACTAATGAAAAACTGTTTTTT,CASSREHSTNEKLFF
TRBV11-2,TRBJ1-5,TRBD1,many,TGTGCCAGCAGCTTAGAGGGACAGGGTCACCAGCATTTT,CASSLEGQGHQHF
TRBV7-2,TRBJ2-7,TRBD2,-,TGTGCCAGCAGCTCGCTGACTAGCGGAACAGGCACGTCCTACTACGAGCAGTACTTC,CASSSLTSGTGTSYYEQYF